The 6 T cell receptor beta chains below come from one sample, sequenced in a study of cytotoxic CD8 clonotypes in ibrutinib-treated CLL. Data came from immunoSEQ multiplex PCR; TCRdb stores just in-frame clones and leaves some out. This sample carries 250,000 to 350,000 clones, roughly four fifths of them seen once, and the ten largest clones take around 5.3%. This material consisted of PBMCs, taken at disease progression, from a patient treated with ibrutinib. The receptors come from a human donor with chronic lymphocytic leukemia.

The V gene is TRBV10-3, the J gene TRBJ2-7; a weak D match, TRBD2 (5 bases). The CDR3 runs to 15 residues. Germline V gene lookup returns CDR1 ENHRY and CDR2 SYGVKD. Trimming pared 4 bases from V and 0 bases from J, leaving 13 bases between. Written as DNA, the CDR3 is TGTGCCATCAGTGTTGGGAGCGGTGCCTCCTACGAGCAGTACTTC. Translation gives CAISVGSGASYEQYF.

The gene calls are TRBV19 and TRBJ2-7; D gene ambiguous. Trimming left V 5 bases short and J 5 bases short, with 7 bases between. The germline CDR1 and CDR2 sequences are LNHDA and SQIVND (reference sequence). The CDR3 sequence is 11 residues long. As DNA, the CDR3 is TGTGCCAGTAGTCGTGACAACGAGCAGTACTTC. Translating it yields CASSRDNEQYF.

On this clone: At one end, the junction sequence differs from germline, possibly due to a read error. This rearrangement joins TRBV29-1 to TRBJ2-3; 7 nucleotides align to TRBD1. Germline V CDR1 and CDR2: SQVTM, ANQGSEA. The CDR3 runs to 13 residues. Here the CDR3 DNA reads TGCAGCGTGGAAGACAGGGTGCGTGATACGCAGTATTTT. It yields the protein CSVEDRVRDTQYF.

V and J are TRBV27 and TRBJ2-2, with 13 bases fitting TRBD2. The trim removed 3 bases at V and 7 bases at J, leaving 5 bases unmatched. This CDR3 contains 16 residues. Germline lookup yields CDR1 MNHEY and CDR2 SMNVEV (reference sequence). The DNA of the CDR3 is TGTGCCAGCAGTTTTCTCGGGACTAGCGGGATCGGGGAGCTGTTTTTT. Its protein product is CASSFLGTSGIGELFF.

This chain connects TRBV10-3 to TRBJ2-1; 8 bases line up with TRBD2. The CDR3 totals 15 residues. The trim removed 6 bases at V and 7 bases at J, leaving 11 bases unmatched. Germline CDR1 is ENHRY and CDR2 is SYGVKD. CDR3 bases: TGTGCCATCAGCTTTAGCGGGGCAATGGGGAATGAGCAGTTCTTC. Translation: CAISFSGAMGNEQFF.

The chain joins TRBV4-1 to TRBJ1-2, with 8 bases aligning to TRBD1. Germline CDR1 and CDR2: MGHRA and YSYEKL. The V and J ends lost 0 bases and 8 bases, in that order; junction bases with no gene match: 8. CDR3 length: 15 amino acids. The CDR3 sequence: CASSQERTGKGGYTF. CDR3 coding DNA: TGCGCCAGCAGCCAAGAACGGACAGGGAAGGGCGGCTACACCTTC.